This T cell receptor (beta chain) was profiled in a study of blood T cells in healthy people across ages. The donors, all healthy, were Caucasians living in Russia, aged roughly 6 to 100. Per sample, no less than 5.5 micrograms of total RNA were extracted. This clonotype was counted only a few times. The target antigen is unknown. CDR1 MDHEN and CDR2 SYDVKM come from the germline V gene. Trimming pared 5 bases from V and 0 bases from J, leaving 11 bases between. This CDR3 spans 14 amino acids. A second roughly 7 to 12 cycle PCR used barcoded and J-beta primers. TCRdb analysed the 5' RACE reads with MiXCR anew, one entry per CDR3 protein. The sample contains around 320,000 distinct CDR3 sequences, less than 30% of which appear only once. General observations from the study: The fall in TCR beta diversity per million T cells was roughly linear with age. Using unsorted PBMCs precluded a conclusive naive versus antigen-experienced comparison.

This clonotype was sampled from a woman in her seventies in good health. The sample was blood. The rearrangement joins TRBV28 to TRBJ2-7, with D possibly being TRBD2 (5 bases). CDR3 nucleotide sequence: TGTGCCAGCAGTAGCGGAGGAACCTCCTACGAGCAGTACTTC. It encodes CASSSGGTSYEQYF.